This is a list of T cell receptor beta chains from one sample in a study of long-term antiretroviral therapy in people with HIV. Data came from immunoSEQ multiplex PCR; TCRdb stores just in-frame clones and leaves some out. The repertoire holds under 20,000 clones, with roughly 90% as singletons. The sample in question was unsorted PBMCs, obtained 0.3 years after starting antiretroviral therapy. These receptors all come from a man between 60 and 75 years old with HIV. The CDR3 runs from the conserved cysteine through the conserved F or W. The D gene is left open where the match is weak. Rows may omit the clone size; those that give it use once, few, many or a size class.

TRBV5-5,TRBJ1-4,once,TRBD1,CASSRDRGTEKLFF,TGTGCCAGCAGCCGGGACAGGGGGACTGAAAAACTGTTTTTT
TRBV29-1,TRBJ2-7,.,.,CSATTTGSGEQYF,TGCAGCGCTACCACAACAGGGAGTGGAGAGCAGTACTTC
TRBV13,TRBJ2-7,.,.,CASSLRDYEQYF,TGTGCCAGCAGCTTAAGGGACTACGAGCAGTACTTC
TRBV6-6,TRBJ1-2,.,.,CASNPGRGYYGYTF,TGTGCCAGCAATCCTGGGAGAGGTTACTATGGCTACACCTTC
TRBV7-9,TRBJ2-1,.,TRBD2,CASSLPSGGSDNEQFF,TGTGCCAGCAGCCTCCCAAGCGGGGGGTCCGACAATGAGCAGTTCTTC
TRBV29-1,TRBJ1-2,.,.,CSVEAPGRFYGYTF,TGCAGCGTGGAAGCCCCAGGACGGTTCTATGGCTACACCTTC
TRBV6-6,TRBJ2-7,.,TRBD2,CASSYYTGGKYEQYF,TGTGCCAGCAGTTATTATACGGGGGGTAAATACGAGCAGTACTTC
TRBV27,TRBJ2-5,.,TRBD2,CASTKLAAGETQYF,TGTGCCAGCACAAAACTAGCGGCCGGGGAGACCCAGTACTTC
TRBV5-1,TRBJ2-1,once,TRBD2,CASNRLAGESGNEQFF,TGCGCCAGCAACCGACTAGCGGGAGAGTCGGGGAATGAGCAGTTCTTC
TRBV19,TRBJ2-5,.,.,CASSKWETQYF,TGTGCCAGTTCCAAGTGGGAGACCCAGTACTTC
TRBV19,TRBJ2-7,.,TRBD1,CASSFRDRGYEQYF,TGTGCCAGTAGTTTCCGGGACAGGGGCTACGAGCAGTACTTC
TRBV4-3,TRBJ2-2,.,TRBD1,CASSQYLRDRVGTGELFF,TGCGCCAGCAGCCAGTATCTCCGGGACAGGGTGGGCACCGGGGAGCTGTTTTTT
TRBV29-1,TRBJ1-2,.,TRBD1,CSVPGTENGYTF,TGCAGCGTTCCCGGGACAGAAAATGGCTACACCTTC
TRBV7-9,TRBJ1-1,.,.,CASSLVGSTYTEAFF,TGTGCCAGCAGCTTAGTGGGATCCACGTACACTGAAGCTTTCTTT
TRBV19,TRBJ1-2,.,TRBD1,CASSILGTGVASTF,TGTGCCAGTAGTATCTTGGGAACAGGGGTCGCGAGTACCTTC
TRBV5-1,TRBJ1-1,.,.,CASSATGGNTEAFF,TGCGCCAGCAGCGCGACAGGCGGGAACACTGAAGCTTTCTTT
TRBV7-2,TRBJ2-3,.,.,CASSLAGGPTDTQYF,TGTGCCAGCAGCTTAGCGGGGGGGCCGACAGATACGCAGTATTTT
TRBV5-6,TRBJ2-7,.,.,CASSPGPDYEQYF,TGTGCCAGCAGCCCAGGGCCTGACTACGAGCAGTACTTC
TRBV14,TRBJ1-2,.,.,CASSPIKNYGYTF,TGTGCCAGCAGCCCAATAAAAAACTATGGCTACACCTTC
TRBV6-1,TRBJ2-1,.,.,CASSESWQGRRNEQFF,TGTGCCAGCAGTGAATCGTGGCAGGGTAGGAGGAATGAGCAGTTCTTC
TRBV21-1,TRBJ1-5,.,.,CASSTKKTGHGYGQPQHF,TGTGCCAGCAGCACAAAGAAGACAGGGCACGGATATGGTCAGCCCCAGCATTTT
TRBV5-4,TRBJ1-6,.,.,CASSVTMPSGYNSPLHF,TGTGCCAGCAGCGTGACGATGCCTTCTGGGTATAATTCACCCCTCCACTTT
TRBV5-1,TRBJ2-1,.,TRBD1,CASSLLQGESSYNEQFF,TGCGCCAGCAGCTTACTTCAGGGGGAGAGCTCCTACAATGAGCAGTTCTTC
TRBV15,TRBJ2-7,.,TRBD2,CATSRGLAGRTYEQYF,TGTGCCACCAGCAGAGGTTTAGCCGGGAGGACCTACGAGCAGTACTTC
TRBV27,TRBJ1-5,.,.,CASSYFSNQPQHF,TGTGCCAGCAGTTATTTTAGCAATCAGCCCCAGCATTTT
TRBV19,TRBJ2-3,.,.,CASTSPAADTQYF,TGTGCCAGTACGTCCCCGGCAGCAGATACGCAGTATTTT
TRBV6-1,TRBJ2-3,.,TRBD2,CASSPGLAKDTQYF,TGTGCCAGCAGTCCGGGACTAGCGAAGGATACGCAGTATTTT
TRBV7-9,TRBJ2-2,.,TRBD1,CASSHRGLLNTGELFF,TGTGCCAGCAGCCACAGGGGTCTCCTGAACACCGGGGAGCTGTTTTTT
TRBV30,TRBJ1-5,once,.,CAWSVGGNQPQHF,TGTGCCTGGAGTGTTGGAGGGAATCAGCCCCAGCATTTT
TRBV27,TRBJ2-5,.,TRBD2,CASSLTGRGAGGETQYF,TGTGCCAGCAGTTTGACCGGCCGGGGGGCGGGAGGAGAGACCCAGTACTTC
TRBV9,TRBJ1-4,.,.,CASSLDLGATNEKLFF,TGTGCCAGCAGCTTAGACCTGGGGGCAACTAATGAAAAACTGTTTTTT
TRBV11-1,TRBJ1-1,.,.,CASRFPNTEAFF,TGTGCCAGCCGTTTCCCGAACACTGAAGCTTTCTTT
TRBV27,TRBJ2-1,once,TRBD2,CASSERGGSSYNEQFF,TGTGCCAGCAGTGAGCGGGGGGGATCCTCCTACAATGAGCAGTTCTTC
TRBV15,TRBJ1-6,once,.,CATSKDLNSPLHF,TGTGCCACCAGCAAGGACTTAAATTCACCCCTCCACTTT
TRBV9,TRBJ1-2,.,.,CASSVMPGDFADYGYTF,TGTGCCAGCAGCGTAATGCCAGGGGATTTCGCTGACTATGGCTACACCTTC
TRBV28,TRBJ2-7,few,.,CASSTLALWGEQYF,TGTGCCAGCAGTACTTTGGCTCTTTGGGGGGAGCAGTACTTC
TRBV2,TRBJ2-7,.,.,CASRTGTNPEQYF,TGTGCCAGCAGAACCGGGACGAATCCCGAGCAGTACTTC
TRBV7-9,TRBJ2-7,.,.,CASSLAPPSGGLYEQYF,TGTGCCAGCAGCTTAGCCCCTCCCTCAGGTGGCCTGTACGAGCAGTACTTC
TRBV19,TRBJ2-5,.,TRBD1,CASSPPGQGGETQYF,TGTGCCAGTAGTCCCCCGGGACAGGGGGGGGAGACCCAGTACTTC
TRBV11-2,TRBJ1-3,.,.,CASTYTQGSSGNTIYF,TGTGCCAGCACCTACACTCAGGGGAGCTCTGGAAACACCATATATTTT
TRBV19,TRBJ1-1,.,.,CASSIEQSYTEAFF,TGTGCCAGTAGTATAGAGCAGTCCTACACTGAAGCTTTCTTT
TRBV29-1,TRBJ2-7,.,TRBD1,CSAAPTGGDYEQYF,TGCAGCGCCGCCCCTACAGGGGGCGACTACGAGCAGTACTTC
TRBV5-1,TRBJ2-3,.,TRBD2,CASSLSSGRMADTQYF,TGCGCCAGCAGCTTGTCTAGCGGGAGAATGGCAGATACGCAGTATTTT
TRBV5-1,TRBJ2-4,once,TRBD2,CASSLETSGRVKNIQYF,TGCGCCAGCAGCTTGGAGACTAGCGGGAGGGTCAAAAACATTCAGTACTTC
TRBV7-9,TRBJ2-2,.,.,CASSLIGTGELFF,TGTGCCAGCAGCTTAATCGGCACCGGGGAGCTGTTTTTT
TRBV9,TRBJ2-3,.,TRBD1,CASSVTGGSTDTQYF,TGTGCCAGCAGCGTAACAGGGGGGAGCACAGATACGCAGTATTTT
TRBV7-6,TRBJ1-2,.,TRBD1,CASSPRGGGYTF,TGTGCCAGCAGCCCCCGAGGGGGCGGCTACACCTTC
TRBV7-2,TRBJ2-3,.,TRBD2,CASSLASGGPGVTQYF,TGTGCCAGCAGCTTAGCTAGCGGGGGACCGGGTGTTACGCAGTATTTT
TRBV5-1,TRBJ2-7,.,TRBD1,CASSQRPGQAFLSYEQYF,TGCGCCAGCAGCCAAAGACCCGGACAGGCCTTCCTCTCCTACGAGCAGTACTTC
TRBV11-2,TRBJ1-3,.,TRBD1,CASSAGQGSAGNTIYF,TGTGCCAGCAGCGCTGGACAGGGAAGCGCTGGAAACACCATATATTTT
TRBV18,TRBJ2-3,.,.,CASSPTTGRDTQYF,TGTGCCAGCTCACCAACAACAGGGCGGGATACGCAGTATTTT
TRBV7-2,TRBJ1-4,once,.,CASSSGVTTNEKLFF,TGTGCCAGCAGCTCTGGGGTGACAACTAATGAAAAACTGTTTTTT
TRBV2,TRBJ2-3,.,.,CASSEARVDTQYF,TGTGCCAGCAGTGAAGCGCGAGTTGATACGCAGTATTTT
TRBV11-2,TRBJ2-7,.,.,CASSLESRHEQYF,TGTGCCAGCAGCTTAGAATCACGGCACGAGCAGTACTTC
TRBV4-2,TRBJ2-7,.,TRBD2,CASSLTGGPAYEQYF,TGTGCCAGCAGCTTGACGGGGGGGCCGGCCTACGAGCAGTACTTC